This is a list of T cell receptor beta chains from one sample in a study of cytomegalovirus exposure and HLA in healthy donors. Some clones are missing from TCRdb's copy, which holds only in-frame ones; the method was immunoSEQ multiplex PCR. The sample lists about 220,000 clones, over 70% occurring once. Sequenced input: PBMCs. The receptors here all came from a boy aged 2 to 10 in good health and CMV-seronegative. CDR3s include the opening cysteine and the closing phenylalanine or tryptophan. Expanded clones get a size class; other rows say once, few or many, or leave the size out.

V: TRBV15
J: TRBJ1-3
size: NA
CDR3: CATSRRHIGNDAIYF

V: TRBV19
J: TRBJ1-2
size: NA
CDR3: CASNTGSRGYTF

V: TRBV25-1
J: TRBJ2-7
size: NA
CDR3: CASSQKDTYEQYF

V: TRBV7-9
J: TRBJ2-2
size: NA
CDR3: CASSRPGTGNTGELFF

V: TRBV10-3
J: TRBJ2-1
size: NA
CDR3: CAISDSRDEQFF

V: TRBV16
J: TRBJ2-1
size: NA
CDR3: CASSHYGRGTYNEQFF

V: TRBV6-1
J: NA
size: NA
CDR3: CASGRGLITYEQYF

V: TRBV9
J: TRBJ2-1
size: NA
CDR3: CASSVGEGRPYNEQFF

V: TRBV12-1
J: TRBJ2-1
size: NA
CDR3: CASSSRDYCSYNEQFF

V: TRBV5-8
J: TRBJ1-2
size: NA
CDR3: CASSWSGQNYYGYTF

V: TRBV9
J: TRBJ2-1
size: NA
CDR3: CASSAPRVEQFF

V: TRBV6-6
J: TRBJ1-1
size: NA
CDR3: CASSSVSHGMNTEAFF

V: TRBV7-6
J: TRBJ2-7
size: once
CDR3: CASSSGRGEQYF

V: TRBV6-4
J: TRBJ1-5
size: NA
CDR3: CASSDSGSRAQGRVIEPQHF

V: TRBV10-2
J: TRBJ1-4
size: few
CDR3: CASGGTRVEKLFF

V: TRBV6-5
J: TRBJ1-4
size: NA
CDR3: CASRPGTQNEKLFF

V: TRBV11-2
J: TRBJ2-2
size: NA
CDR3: CASSWGRAGRNTGELFF

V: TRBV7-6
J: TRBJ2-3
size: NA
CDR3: CASSLAVTGSTDTQYF

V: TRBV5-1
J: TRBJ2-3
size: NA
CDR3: CASSLGQGGTDTQYF

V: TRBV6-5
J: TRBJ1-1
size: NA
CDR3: CASRRGGNTEAFF

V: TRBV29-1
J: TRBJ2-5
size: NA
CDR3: CSVASGGEETQYF

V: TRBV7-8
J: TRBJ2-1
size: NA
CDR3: CASSLLTSGGWGNEQFF

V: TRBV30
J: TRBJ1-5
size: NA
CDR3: CAWSVLKGLGNQPQHF

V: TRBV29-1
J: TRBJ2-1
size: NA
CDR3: CSVERSGSVDEQFF

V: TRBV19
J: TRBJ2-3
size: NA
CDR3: CASSKGLADITDTQYF

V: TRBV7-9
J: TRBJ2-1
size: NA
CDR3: CASSLPGGNHNEQFF

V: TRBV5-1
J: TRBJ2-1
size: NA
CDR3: CASSARQSYNEQFF

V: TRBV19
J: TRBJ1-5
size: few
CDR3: CASIGWGTGGFNQPQHF

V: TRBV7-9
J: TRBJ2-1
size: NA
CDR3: CASRLDTNNEQFF

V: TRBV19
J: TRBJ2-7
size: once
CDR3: CASSIGTVFYEQYF

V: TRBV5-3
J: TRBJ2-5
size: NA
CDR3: CARRGSGGGQETQYF

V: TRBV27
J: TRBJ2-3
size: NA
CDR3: CASSSLQGVGTDTQYF

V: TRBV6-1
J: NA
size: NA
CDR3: CASSESRGYEQYF

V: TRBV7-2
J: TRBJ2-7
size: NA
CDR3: CASSRGALSYEQYF

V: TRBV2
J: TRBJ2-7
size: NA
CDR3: CASILPGTASYEQYF

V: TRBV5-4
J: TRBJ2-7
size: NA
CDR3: CASSLGGETGLSEQYF

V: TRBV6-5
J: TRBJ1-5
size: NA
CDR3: CASSPDRTSNQPQHF

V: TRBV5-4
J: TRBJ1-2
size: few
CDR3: CAGGMGQNYGYTF

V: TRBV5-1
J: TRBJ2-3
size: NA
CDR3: CASRRRSTEASTDTQYF

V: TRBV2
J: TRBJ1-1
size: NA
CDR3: CASTPAASERVTEAFF

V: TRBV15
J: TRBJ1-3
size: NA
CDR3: CATSRGQSANTIYF

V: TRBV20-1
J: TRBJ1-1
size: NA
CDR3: CSALEYTEAFF

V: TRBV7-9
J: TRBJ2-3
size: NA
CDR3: CASSFGTSGFTDTQYF

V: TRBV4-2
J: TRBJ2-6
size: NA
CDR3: CASGQETRGESGANVLTF

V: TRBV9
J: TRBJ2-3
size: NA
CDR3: CASSVVERGRDTQYF

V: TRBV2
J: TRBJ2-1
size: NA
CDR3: CASLAGVTYNEQFF

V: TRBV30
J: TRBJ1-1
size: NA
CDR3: CAWSLGPTEAFF

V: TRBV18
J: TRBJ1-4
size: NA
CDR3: CASSPGQGSEKLFF

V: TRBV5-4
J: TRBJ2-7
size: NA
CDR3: CASSLNQVYEQYF

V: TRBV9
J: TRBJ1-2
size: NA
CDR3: CASSDRENYGYTF